Each of the 4 T cell receptor beta chains below was sequenced from the same sample in a study of human T cells and chemical hapten exposure. MiXCR, applied by TCRdb to the RACE reads, yields one record per CDR3 protein. The table records under 40,000 distinct CDR3 sequences, under 13% of them present only once. The time point here: pre-sensitization, week 0. Treatment here: therapeutic diphenylcyclopropenone sensitization with weekly scalp DPC. From whole blood left unfractionated, total RNA was extracted. The sample here was whole blood, taken in connection with sensitization to the hapten diphenylcyclopropenone (DPC). Receptors were obtained from a man aged 45 to 65 with alopecia areata. Some clones in this sample may be carry-over from other donors' samples.

This clonotype was recorded at least ten times. The chain has TRBV9 and TRBJ2-3, with 8 bases matching TRBD2. The CDR3 has 14 amino acids. V lost 0 bases, J lost 5 bases, and 2 bases stayed unmatched. Per the germline V gene, CDR1 is SGDLS and CDR2 is YYNGEE. The CDR3 DNA sequence: TGTGCCAGCAGCGTAGAGAGCGGGAGAGATACGCAGTATTTT. It yields the protein CASSVESGRDTQYF.

The chain has TRBV11-2 and TRBJ2-7; no reliable D call. The germline CDR1 and CDR2 sequences are SGHAT and FQNNGV. With 2 bases removed from V and 3 bases from J, the gap between germline ends came to 14 bases. CDR3 length: 15 amino acids. Written as DNA, the CDR3 is TGTGCCAGCAGCTTACACGAGCATTCCGGCTACGAGCAGTACTTC. Translating it yields CASSLHEHSGYEQYF.

This clonotype was detected many times. The rearrangement uses TRBV3-1 and TRBJ2-1; the D is unclear. Trimming cost V 2 bases and J 10 bases, with 9 bases left between them. Germline lookup yields CDR1 LGHDT and CDR2 YNNKEL (reference sequence). The CDR3 is 12 amino acids. The DNA for the CDR3 is TGTGCCAGCAGCCAAAATAACGGCGAGCAGTTCTTC. Its translation is CASSQNNGEQFF.

This clonotype has a count of ten or more. This chain joins TRBV12-3 or TRBV12-4 and TRBJ1-6; maybe TRBD1 (6 bases). V was trimmed by 3 bases and J by 9 bases, leaving 18 bases between them. The CDR3 is made up of 16 amino acids. The CDR3 region has the DNA TGTGCCAGCAGTTTTGGGGGCCCAGGGGTGTTTTCACCCCTCCACTTT. It encodes CASSFGGPGVFSPLHF.